A selection of T cell receptor beta chains follows, all from one sample in a study of blood T cell repertoires in COVID-19. TCRdb keeps only in-frame clones here, not all; method: immunoSEQ multiplex PCR. Of about 80,000 clones listed, approximately 80% are singletons. Specimen: peripheral blood. The receptors shown here come from an older man with acute or convalescent COVID-19. Both conserved end residues are part of each CDR3. The D gene is left open where the match is weak. Size is omitted from some rows. Given values are once, few, many or a class for expanded clones.

D gene,clone size,J gene,V gene,CDR3 protein,CDR3 DNA
NA,NA,TRBJ1-5,TRBV28,CASSLLAYSNQPQHF,TGTGCCAGCAGTTTATTGGCATATAGCAATCAGCCCCAGCATTTT
TRBD1,NA,TRBJ1-2,TRBV30,CAWSLQGTDGYTF,TGTGCCTGGAGCCTACAGGGGACGGATGGCTACACCTTC
NA,NA,TRBJ1-1,TRBV2,CASSENQGTEAFF,TGTGCCAGCAGTGAAAACCAGGGCACTGAAGCTTTCTTT
TRBD1,NA,TRBJ2-5,TRBV7-9,CASSPQTGRETQYF,TGTGCCAGCAGCCCCCAGACAGGGAGAGAGACCCAGTACTTC
NA,NA,TRBJ2-3,TRBV19,CASSIGLATGGTDTQYF,TGTGCCAGTAGTATAGGTTTGGCGACGGGGGGCACAGATACGCAGTATTTT
TRBD1,NA,TRBJ1-2,TRBV2,CASSGGQGMNGYTF,TGTGCCAGCAGTGGAGGACAGGGAATGAATGGCTACACCTTC
NA,NA,TRBJ2-7,TRBV5-1,CASSFGGATLYEQYF,TGCGCCAGCAGCTTCGGGGGAGCGACTCTCTACGAGCAGTACTTC
TRBD1,NA,TRBJ2-3,TRBV5-5,CASSPGTGGLDTQYF,TGTGCCAGCAGCCCCGGGACAGGGGGTTTGGATACGCAGTATTTT
NA,few,TRBJ2-5,TRBV5-4,CASSLGGGRSRQETQYF,TGTGCCAGCAGCTTGGGAGGCGGCAGATCAAGACAAGAGACCCAGTACTTC
TRBD1,NA,TRBJ1-2,TRBV6-6,CASSPLQGLRGGYTF,TGTGCCAGCAGTCCTCTACAGGGGCTTAGGGGCGGCTACACCTTC
NA,NA,TRBJ2-2,TRBV6-1,CASSEDSQVTGELFF,TGTGCCAGCAGTGAAGACAGTCAAGTGACCGGGGAGCTGTTTTTT
TRBD2,NA,TRBJ2-1,TRBV5-8,CASRRTSGGFSYNEQFF,TGTGCCAGCAGACGGACTAGCGGGGGGTTCTCCTACAATGAGCAGTTCTTC
TRBD1,NA,TRBJ1-6,TRBV2,CASRLTGTENSPLHF,TGTGCCAGCAGACTTACCGGGACAGAGAATTCACCCCTCCACTTT
NA,NA,TRBJ1-2,TRBV5-1,CASSLVGGSSYGYTF,TGCGCCAGCAGCTTGGTGGGGGGGTCGAGCTATGGCTACACCTTC
NA,NA,TRBJ2-1,TRBV20-1,CSAGPVNEQFF,TGCAGTGCTGGGCCCGTGAATGAGCAGTTCTTC
TRBD2,NA,TRBJ2-4,TRBV3-1/TRBV3-2,CASSQGTSGGNIQYF,TGTGCCAGCAGCCAAGGGACTAGCGGTGGAAACATTCAGTACTTC
NA,NA,TRBJ2-4,TRBV29-1,CSVEDLSPKNIQYF,TGCAGCGTTGAAGATCTATCACCGAAAAACATTCAGTACTTC
NA,few,TRBJ2-3,TRBV9,CASTDGVGRDTQYF,TGTGCCAGCACCGACGGGGTAGGGAGAGATACGCAGTATTTT
TRBD2,once,TRBJ2-5,TRBV14,CASSQDRGVYQETQYF,TGTGCCAGCAGCCAAGATCGGGGGGTGTACCAAGAGACCCAGTACTTC
NA,NA,TRBJ1-2,TRBV9,CASSEDSGYGYTF,TGTGCCAGCAGCGAAGACTCTGGCTATGGCTACACCTTC
TRBD1,few,TRBJ2-1,TRBV3-1/TRBV3-2,CASSQDLDGQGAGEQFF,TGTGCCAGCAGCCAAGATTTGGATGGGCAGGGGGCCGGTGAGCAGTTCTTC
TRBD2,NA,TRBJ2-7,TRBV2,CASSELVGGAVEQYF,TGTGCCAGCAGTGAATTGGTCGGGGGGGCAGTAGAGCAGTACTTC
TRBD1,NA,TRBJ1-1,TRBV5-8,CASSLGTGMNTEAFF,TGTGCCAGCAGCTTGGGGACAGGGATGAACACTGAAGCTTTCTTT
NA,NA,TRBJ1-1,TRBV10-3,CAISESGGNTEAFF,TGTGCCATCAGTGAGTCGGGAGGGAACACTGAAGCTTTCTTT
TRBD1,NA,TRBJ1-4,TRBV19,CASSTRGQGATNEKLFF,TGTGCCAGTAGTACACGGGGACAGGGGGCAACTAATGAAAAACTGTTTTTT
TRBD1,once,TRBJ2-1,TRBV6-5,CASSYSPGQGNEQFF,TGTGCCAGCAGTTATTCGCCGGGACAGGGAAATGAGCAGTTCTTC
TRBD1,NA,TRBJ2-7,TRBV10-1,CASSPTGSGSYEQYF,TGCGCCAGCAGCCCGACAGGGTCTGGATCCTACGAGCAGTACTTC
NA,NA,TRBJ2-3,TRBV6-5,CASAGVTDTQYF,TGTGCCAGCGCAGGGGTTACAGATACGCAGTATTTT
NA,NA,TRBJ2-1,TRBV18,CASSPSPGTGNYNEQFF,TGTGCCAGCTCACCATCACCCGGGACTGGGAACTACAATGAGCAGTTCTTC
TRBD2,NA,TRBJ2-3,TRBV3-1/TRBV3-2,CASSHWRGGSDTQYF,TGTGCCAGCAGCCACTGGCGGGGGGGCTCAGATACGCAGTATTTT
NA,NA,TRBJ2-1,TRBV14,CASSQDSLRKFF,TGTGCCAGCAGCCAAGACTCCCTACGCAAGTTCTTC
NA,once,TRBJ1-4,TRBV9,CASSVTGLANEKLFF,TGTGCCAGCAGCGTTACAGGGTTGGCTAATGAAAAACTGTTTTTT
NA,few,TRBJ1-1,TRBV3-1/TRBV3-2,CASSPTVANTEAFF,TGTGCCAGCAGCCCGACAGTAGCGAACACTGAAGCTTTCTTT
NA,NA,TRBJ2-5,TRBV27,CASSLFRGADQETQYF,TGTGCCAGCAGTTTATTCCGGGGGGCCGACCAAGAGACCCAGTACTTC
NA,NA,TRBJ2-3,TRBV5-1,CASSPEVRGAGDTQYF,TGCGCCAGCAGCCCGGAGGTACGGGGGGCAGGAGATACGCAGTATTTT
TRBD2,NA,TRBJ2-3,TRBV7-7,CASSLLAGAPGDTQYF,TGTGCTAGCAGCTTACTAGCGGGGGCCCCGGGAGATACGCAGTATTTT
NA,NA,TRBJ1-3,TRBV29-1,CSVERGSGNTIYF,TGCAGCGTTGAACGAGGCTCTGGAAACACCATATATTTT
TRBD2,few,TRBJ2-7,TRBV5-4,CASSLAGPREQYF,TGTGCCAGCAGCTTAGCGGGACCTCGGGAGCAGTACTTC
NA,NA,TRBJ2-2,TRBV2,CASMSGQPNTGELFF,TGTGCCAGCATGAGCGGACAGCCGAACACCGGGGAGCTGTTTTTT
NA,NA,TRBJ2-7,TRBV5-1,CASSKDRGIDEQYF,TGCGCCAGCAGCAAGGACAGAGGGATCGACGAGCAGTACTTC
NA,NA,TRBJ2-1,TRBV5-8,CASSLLGAGLGNEQFF,TGTGCCAGCAGCCTGCTGGGGGCCGGGTTAGGGAATGAGCAGTTCTTC
NA,NA,TRBJ2-3,TRBV9,CASSVVPTGTTDTQYF,TGTGCCAGCAGCGTAGTCCCCACAGGAACCACAGATACGCAGTATTTT
NA,NA,TRBJ1-2,TRBV20-1,CSARPQGGYTF,TGCAGTGCTAGACCACAGGGTGGCTACACCTTC
TRBD2,NA,TRBJ2-7,TRBV3-1/TRBV3-2,CASRPSSGGVYEQYF,TGTGCCAGCAGACCCTCTAGCGGGGGAGTCTACGAGCAGTACTTC
TRBD1,NA,TRBJ1-5,TRBV6-2/TRBV6-3,CASSPGTGGGQPQHF,TGTGCCAGCAGTCCCGGGACAGGGGGCGGTCAGCCCCAGCATTTT
TRBD1,NA,TRBJ1-2,TRBV9,CASSVASGQGNYGYTF,TGTGCCAGCAGCGTAGCTTCGGGACAGGGAAACTATGGCTACACCTTC
TRBD1,NA,TRBJ2-7,TRBV5-6,CASSLATGLIAEQYF,TGTGCCAGCAGCTTGGCGACAGGGTTAATAGCCGAGCAGTACTTC
TRBD2,NA,TRBJ2-5,TRBV19,CASSIGGGIVETQYF,TGTGCCAGTAGTATAGGGGGAGGGATCGTGGAGACCCAGTACTTC